A selection of T cell receptor beta chains follows, all from one sample in a study of shared clonotypes between healthy human individuals. The protocol was immunoSEQ multiplex PCR, while the TCRdb copy is restricted to in-frame clones and leaves out a portion. The sample shows about 470,000 clones, roughly three quarters of them seen only once. The sample consisted of PBMCs. Every receptor here comes from a woman between 40 and 50 years old in good health. Some clones in this sample may be carry-over from other donors' samples. Both conserved end residues are part of each CDR3. The D gene is left open where the match is weak. Clone size is not always given. Where it is, it says once, few, many or a class for expanded clones.

TRBV28	-	-	-	CASSSSWGRETQYF
TRBV19	-	TRBJ1-1	-	CASSMRGITEAFF
TRBV7-8	TRBD2	TRBJ2-3	-	CASSWGLAGGDTQYF
TRBV19	-	TRBJ1-5	-	CASREQGATRQPQHF
TRBV7-3	-	TRBJ1-4	-	CASSRRKNEKLFF
TRBV6-4	-	TRBJ2-1	-	CASSGGSEYNEQFF
TRBV5-1	-	TRBJ2-3	few	CASSLDHTDTQYF
TRBV5-1	TRBD1	TRBJ2-1	-	CASSSGQGLANEQFF
TRBV5-4	-	TRBJ2-3	-	CASSLGGLSSVGRDTQYF
TRBV6-5	-	TRBJ1-2	few	CATSTGQNYGYTF
TRBV9	-	TRBJ2-7	-	CASSVEASSYEQYF
TRBV6-5	TRBD1	TRBJ2-7	-	CASRRTGGGDEQYF
TRBV19	TRBD2	TRBJ2-1	-	CASSIVAGGEQFF
TRBV7-9	-	TRBJ2-3	-	CASSLEAATDTQYF
TRBV5-1	-	TRBJ1-5	once	CASSSGWDQPQHF
TRBV7-9	-	TRBJ2-5	-	CASSLVDLLQETQYF
TRBV25-1	TRBD2	TRBJ2-5	-	CASSGVLAGGPPATQYF
TRBV30	-	TRBJ2-1	-	CAWRGYNEQFF
TRBV5-4	-	TRBJ2-7	-	CASSPRTNEQYF
TRBV2	-	TRBJ2-3	-	CASSYTDTQYF
TRBV2	-	TRBJ1-2	-	CASSEVPNYGYTF
TRBV28	-	TRBJ1-4	-	CASTQGNEKLFF
TRBV14	-	TRBJ1-2	-	CASSQDRGVYGYTF
TRBV29-1	-	TRBJ2-2	few	CSARVEAGELFF
TRBV11-3	-	TRBJ2-3	-	CASSLGSATDTQYF
TRBV5-1	TRBD2	TRBJ2-3	-	CASSSGLAWPDTQYF
TRBV30	TRBD1	TRBJ1-4	once	CAWSVGQGDEKLFF
TRBV19	TRBD2	TRBJ2-7	-	CASSIGPGLAYEQYF
TRBV6-6	-	TRBJ1-5	-	CASRRQGPENQPQHF
TRBV5-6	TRBD1	TRBJ2-7	-	CASSRTGASSPEQYF
TRBV12-5	-	TRBJ2-3	-	CASGSIGEFTDTQYF
TRBV28	TRBD2	TRBJ2-1	many	CASRPSGRATGEQFF
TRBV9	TRBD1	TRBJ1-4	-	CASSGRDREEKLFF
TRBV30	-	TRBJ1-1	few	CAWSITVMNTEAFF
TRBV13	TRBD2	TRBJ2-2	once	CASSLEGLAGVGGTGELFF
TRBV7-2	-	TRBJ1-2	-	CASSLPAVHGYTF
TRBV9	-	TRBJ2-1	-	CASSVTEGSYNEQFF
TRBV6-4	TRBD2	TRBJ2-3	few	CASSSRPSGADTQYF
TRBV6-6	-	TRBJ2-2	few	CASSYSGKNTGELFF
TRBV7-9	-	TRBJ1-2	few	CASSLEIARGYTF